The 30 T cell receptor beta chains below all came from one sample that was sequenced in a study of T cell responses to AZD1222 COVID-19 vaccine. Repertoires were generated with immunoSEQ multiplex PCR, while TCRdb's copy carries only in-frame clones and drops some. The repertoire has over 100,000 clones, roughly 90% of them found once; the top ten carry 1.1%. Sequenced material: peripheral blood, taken 28 days after the second AZD1222 dose. Every receptor here comes from an adult who received the AZD1222 COVID-19 vaccine.

V usage is TRBV7-9 and J usage is TRBJ1-5; D unclear. Between the trimmed V and J ends, which lost 5 bases and 2 bases, there was a span of 7 bases. Germline values: CDR1 SEHNR, CDR2 FQNEAQ (reference sequence). The CDR3 spans 13 residues. In DNA form, the CDR3 reads TGTGCCAGCAGCCTCCAAGGCAATCAGCCCCAGCATTTT. It specifies CASSLQGNQPQHF.

The CDR3: CASSQGLAGGADTQYF. The CDR3 nucleotides read TGTGCCAGCAGCCAAGGGCTAGCGGGAGGAGCAGATACGCAGTATTTT. The V call is TRBV14, the J call TRBJ2-3; 11 positions match TRBD2. Germline CDR1 is SGHDN and CDR2 is FVKESK. CDR3 length equals 16 residues. The ends lost 1 base at V and 4 bases at J; junction bases unmatched: 4.

A single count supports this clone. The chain has TRBV6-5 and TRBJ2-2, with D tentatively TRBD2 (5 bases). V was trimmed by 5 bases and J by 1 base, leaving 8 bases between them. This CDR3 comprises 14 residues. The germline V gene has CDR1 MNHEY and CDR2 SVGAGI. This chain's CDR3 is CASSRAGNTGELFF. CDR3 bases: TGTGCCAGCAGTAGGGCGGGGAACACCGGGGAGCTGTTTTTT.

The J gene is TRBJ1-6, the V gene TRBV6-5, with D possibly being TRBD1 (5 bases). V was trimmed by 7 bases and J by 6 bases, leaving 13 bases between them. Germline lookup yields CDR1 MNHEY and CDR2 SVGAGI. The CDR3 contains 14 residues. The CDR3 coding sequence is TGTGCCAGCACCGAGGGGTCCAGTAATTCACCCCTCCACTTT. Its protein product is CASTEGSSNSPLHF.

V and J are TRBV5-1 and TRBJ2-3; TRBD2 aligns across 16 bases. This CDR3 contains 17 residues. The germline gives CDR1 SGHRS, CDR2 YFSETQ. V lost 4 bases and J lost 3; bases outside the gene matches: 5. CDR3 residues: CASSPGLAGGVTDTQYF. The CDR3 DNA is TGCGCCAGCAGCCCGGGACTAGCGGGAGGGGTAACAGATACGCAGTATTTT.

This rearrangement joins TRBV7-8 to TRBJ2-7; D might be TRBD2 (5 bases). The CDR3 loop spans 16 amino acids. In germline, CDR1 is SGHVS, CDR2 FQNEAQ. V lost 1 base and J 1 base, leaving 14 bases between the germline ends. CDR3 DNA: TGTGCCAGCAGCTTAGGACGTGAGGAGGTTTCCTACGAGCAGTACTTC. It translates to CASSLGREEVSYEQYF.

CDR3 amino acids: CASSVVSGTFEQYF. The CDR3, as DNA: TGTGCCAGCAGCGTAGTTAGCGGGACTTTCGAGCAGTACTTC. The V call is TRBV9, the J call TRBJ2-7; 8 bases are a match to TRBD2. The CDR3 is made up of 14 amino acids. Germline values: CDR1 SGDLS, CDR2 YYNGEE. With V trimmed by 0 bases and J by 6 bases, 5 bases remained unmatched. Looking up the rest from reference TRBV9 and TRBJ2-7 gives the full variable domain: DSGVTQTPKHLITATGQRVTLRCSPRSGDLSVYWYQQSLDQGLQFLIQYYNGEERAKGNILERFSAQQFPDLHSELNLSSLELGDSALYFCASSVVSGTFEQYFGPGTRLTVT.

The CDR3 is CASTSVGQGGTDTQYF. Written as DNA, the CDR3 is TGTGCCAGCACCTCCGTGGGACAGGGGGGGACAGATACGCAGTATTTT. The chain is built from TRBV27 and TRBJ2-3; 11 bases agree with TRBD1. V dropped 7 bases and J dropped 3; count of bases not matched to a gene: 9. The CDR3 runs to 16 residues. Germline V gene lookup returns CDR1 MNHEY and CDR2 SMNVEV (reference sequence).

In this sample, this clone turned up a few times. This chain links TRBV9 with TRBJ2-1; D may be TRBD1 (6 bases). This CDR3 comprises 13 residues. V was clipped by 4 bases and J by 8 bases, with 13 bases between them. Germline lookup yields CDR1 SGDLS and CDR2 YYNGEE. The CDR3 here is CASSSVGGDEQFF. The CDR3 bases are TGTGCCAGCAGCAGCGTAGGGGGAGATGAGCAGTTCTTC.

The genes are TRBV28 and TRBJ1-1; D not resolved. Trimming stripped 5 bases from V and 5 bases from J, with 18 bases between. Germline V gene data show CDR1 as MDHEN and CDR2 as SYDVKM. The CDR3 is 15 amino acids. The CDR3 nucleotides are TGTGCCAGCAGTCCTCCTGTTTTGGGGTGGACTGAAGCTTTCTTT. It yields the protein CASSPPVLGWTEAFF.

This chain links TRBV11-2 with TRBJ1-4; 9 positions agree with TRBD1. The CDR3 loop spans 19 amino acids. Trimming at V came to 6 bases and at J to 2 bases, leaving 16 bases not matched to a gene. CDR1 SGHAT and CDR2 FQNNGV come from the germline V gene. In DNA form, the CDR3 reads TGTGCCAGCAGTCGATACAGGACAGGGGTCCTTCCTACTAATGAAAAACTGTTTTTT. This codes for CASSRYRTGVLPTNEKLFF.

The chain uses TRBV27 and TRBJ2-3; possible D gene TRBD1, 6 bases. V shed 5 bases and J shed 1 base, with 16 bases lying between them. The CDR3 is 16 residues long. The germline CDR1 and CDR2 sequences are MNHEY and SMNVEV (reference sequence). The CDR3 bases are TGTGCCAGCAGTGAGGAAGGGGGTTGGGGCACAGATACGCAGTATTTT. Residues: CASSEEGGWGTDTQYF.

The CDR3 region is CASRAGSLSTDTQYF. CDR3 bases: TGTGCCAGCAGGGCCGGTAGCTTAAGCACAGATACGCAGTATTTT. The V call is TRBV27, the J call TRBJ2-3; unclear D gene. The CDR3 length is 15 residues. The V and J ends lost 6 bases and 0 bases respectively, with 13 bases between them. Looked up from germline, CDR1 is MNHEY and CDR2 is SMNVEV (reference sequence).

This rearrangement joins TRBV19 to TRBJ2-2; D gene uncertain. V gave up 3 bases and J gave up 5 bases, with 7 bases separating them. This CDR3 is 13 amino acids long. CDR1 is LNHDA, CDR2 SQIVND, per germline (reference sequence). CDR3 region: CASSMWLTGELFF. CDR3 bases: TGTGCCAGTAGTATGTGGCTTACCGGGGAGCTGTTTTTT.

V usage is TRBV3-1 (or the pseudogene TRBV3-2) and J usage is TRBJ2-7, with 8 bases fitting TRBD2. Germline CDR1 LGHDT, CDR2 YNNKEL (reference sequence). V gave up 5 bases and J gave up 2 bases; unmatched junction bases: 11. There are 16 residues in the CDR3. The CDR3 DNA reads as TGTGCCAGCAGCTCCCGGCTTTATAGCGGGACCTACGAGCAGTACTTC. As protein: CASSSRLYSGTYEQYF.

The rearrangement links TRBV3-1 (or the pseudogene TRBV3-2) to TRBJ2-3; TRBD1 matches at 9 bases. Trimming removed 5 bases from V and 5 bases from J; junction bases left unmatched: 11. CDR1 is LGHDT and CDR2 is YNNKEL in the germline V gene (reference sequence). This CDR3 is built from 16 residues. CDR3 residues: CASSSPGTGNGDTQYF. The CDR3 nucleotides read TGTGCCAGCAGCTCCCCCGGGACAGGGAACGGAGATACGCAGTATTTT.

V and J are TRBV5-6 and TRBJ1-1; perhaps TRBD1 as D (5 bases). Trimming shortened V by 1 base and J by 3 bases, and 10 bases separated the two germline ends. Germline V CDR1 and CDR2: SGHDT, YYEEEE. This CDR3 contains 14 residues. The CDR3 loop is CASSLQGTYTEAFF. DNA of the CDR3: TGTGCCAGCAGCTTGCAGGGAACGTACACTGAAGCTTTCTTT. The full variable domain, with the rest looked up from reference TRBV5-6 and TRBJ1-1, is DAGVTQSPTHLIKTRGQQVTLRCSPKSGHDTVSWYQQALGQGPQFIFQYYEEEERQRGNFPDRFSGHQFPNYSSELNVNALLLGDSALYLCASSLQGTYTEAFFGQGTRLTVV.

This clone was recorded once. The V gene is TRBV3-1 (or the pseudogene TRBV3-2), the J gene TRBJ2-1, with TRBD2 identical over 12 bases. Germline V gene sequence: CDR1 LGHDT, CDR2 YNNKEL (reference sequence). Losses at the gene ends were 6 bases for V and 7 bases for J; bases not matched to a gene: 16. There are 18 residues in the CDR3. CDR3 nucleotides: TGTGCCAGCAGTAGAACGTCTAGCGGGAGGGCCCTGGTGAATGAGCAGTTCTTC. Residues: CASSRTSSGRALVNEQFF.

CDR3 in DNA: TGTGCCAGCTGTGTGGACAGGGTGGCCTATGGCTACACCTTC. Protein: CASCVDRVAYGYTF. The chain couples TRBV28 to TRBJ1-2, with 8 bases identical to TRBD1. The CDR3 totals 14 residues. V shed 8 bases and J 4 bases; nucleotides not matched to a gene: 9. Germline V gene sequence: CDR1 MDHEN, CDR2 SYDVKM.

The chain recombines TRBV28 with TRBJ2-7; the match to TRBD1 covers 7 bases. Trimming removed 6 bases from V and 4 bases from J; junction bases left unmatched: 6. CDR1 MDHEN and CDR2 SYDVKM come from the germline V gene. This CDR3 is built from 13 residues. The CDR3 region is CASRGTDAYEQYF. As DNA, the CDR3 is TGTGCCAGCAGGGGGACAGATGCTTACGAGCAGTACTTC.

The chain couples TRBV9 to TRBJ1-4, with 9 bases identical to TRBD1. The CDR3 sequence is 15 residues long. Germline CDR1 is SGDLS and CDR2 is YYNGEE. V was clipped by 2 bases and J by 8 bases; unmatched bases: 7. DNA of the CDR3: TGTGCCAGCAGCGTTGGGGACAGGGCAGAAGAAAAACTGTTTTTT. Translation gives CASSVGDRAEEKLFF.

The chain couples TRBV14 to TRBJ2-7; TRBD1 might be the D (6 bases). Trimming removed 1 base from V and 5 bases from J, with 18 bases in between. Looked up from germline, CDR1 is SGHDN and CDR2 is FVKESK. The CDR3 has 16 residues. The DNA for the CDR3 is TGTGCCAGCAGCCAAGGGCCGGCAGGGGTGTTCGACGAGCAGTACTTC. Protein: CASSQGPAGVFDEQYF.

The CDR3: CAWSGSGGSFFNQPQHF. CDR3 sequence (DNA): TGTGCCTGGAGTGGTTCGGGAGGGAGTTTCTTCAATCAGCCCCAGCATTTT. The V gene is TRBV30, the J gene TRBJ1-5; D is undetermined. Germline CDR1 is GTSNPN and CDR2 is SVGIG (reference sequence). The CDR3 extends over 17 amino acids. The ends were cut back, 1 base at V and 3 bases at J, with 19 bases in the middle.

CDR3 coding DNA: TGCGCCAGCCGAAATCTGGGGGGCACAGATACGCAGTATTTT. Translated, it gives CASRNLGGTDTQYF. This rearrangement joins TRBV5-1 to TRBJ2-3; D tentatively fits TRBD1 or TRBD2 (5 bases each). This CDR3 has 14 residues. V dropped 7 bases and J dropped 1 base, with 13 bases sitting between them. Germline V gene lookup returns CDR1 SGHRS and CDR2 YFSETQ.

The chain combines TRBV29-1 with TRBJ2-1, with TRBD2 identical over 15 bases. J was trimmed by 10 bases and V by 4 bases; bases with no gene match: 5. CDR3 length equals 14 residues. Germline V gene lookup returns CDR1 SQVTM and CDR2 ANQGSEA. CDR3 bases: TGCAGCGTTGCCGGACTAGCGGGAGGGCCCGAGCAGTTCTTC. Its protein is CSVAGLAGGPEQFF.

The count of this clone is one. The chain has TRBV19 and TRBJ2-5, with 11 bases identical to TRBD1. Germline CDR1 is LNHDA and CDR2 is SQIVND (reference sequence). The CDR3 length is 17 residues. Losses at the gene ends were 5 bases for V and 5 bases for J; bases not matched to a gene: 13. DNA for the CDR3: TGTGCCAGTAGTCTAAGAAAAGGGACAGGGGGAGGTGAGACCCAGTACTTC. Translation: CASSLRKGTGGGETQYF.

The CDR3 DNA reads TGTGCCACTCGGGACAGTCTACGGTCTGGCGGGGAGCTGTTTTTT. It codes for CATRDSLRSGGELFF. The gene calls are TRBV10-3 and TRBJ2-2; TRBD1 agrees at 7 bases. Germline assignment: CDR1 ENHRY and CDR2 SYGVKD. V was pared by 10 bases and J by 7 bases, with 15 bases of the junction left unmatched. This CDR3 comprises 15 residues.

The rearrangement joins TRBV11-2 to TRBJ2-2, with D possibly called TRBD1 or TRBD2 (5 bases each). Germline lookup yields CDR1 SGHAT and CDR2 FQNNGV. This CDR3 spans 15 amino acids. Trimming took off 6 bases at V and 3 bases at J, with 14 bases between the two ends. DNA for the CDR3: TGTGCCAGCAGTCCCTATCTGGGGGACACCGGGGAGCTGTTTTTT. Its protein is CASSPYLGDTGELFF. Full variable domain (missing parts from reference TRBV11-2 and TRBJ2-2): EAGVAQSPRYKIIEKRQSVAFWCNPISGHATLYWYQQILGQGPKLLIQFQNNGVVDDSQLPKDRFSAERLKGVDSTLKIQPAKLEDSAVYLCASSPYLGDTGELFFGEGSRLTVL.

This clone was detected once. This sequence joins TRBV11-1 and TRBJ2-5; 8 bases agree with TRBD2. Germline V gives CDR1 SGHAT, CDR2 FQDESV (reference sequence). This CDR3 spans 15 amino acids. V shed 2 bases and J 4 bases; nucleotides not matched to a gene: 6. This CDR3 is CASSLQAGVGETQYF. Here the CDR3 DNA reads TGTGCCAGCAGCTTACAAGCGGGAGTAGGAGAGACCCAGTACTTC.

The chain is built from TRBV2 and TRBJ2-1; 11 bases are shared with TRBD2. V lost 3 bases and J lost 15; bases outside the gene matches: 16. This CDR3 contains 16 residues. The germline CDR1 and CDR2 sequences are SNHLY and FYNNEI. The CDR3 is CASSDLSTSGISPGFF. CDR3 DNA sequence: TGTGCCAGCAGTGATCTATCGACTAGCGGGATCTCCCCCGGGTTCTTC.